Included here is one T cell receptor (beta chain) sequence, with context. This entry comes from a study of blood T cell repertoires in COVID-19. Across the study: The analysed material was cDNA or gDNA that came from T cells, B-cell-depleted T cells, or PBMCs.

Germline loops: CDR1 SEHNR, CDR2 FQNEAQ (reference sequence). V was pared by 5 bases and J by 7 bases, with 11 bases between. The CDR3 is made up of 13 amino acids. Assay used: immunoSEQ multiplex PCR; TCRdb lists only in-frame clones, some missing. This sample has 200,000 to 300,000 clones, with about 82% found just once. Sequencing used peripheral blood. The chain joins TRBV7-9 to TRBJ2-2; possible D gene TRBD2, 6 bases. The TCR sequence derives from a woman aged 60-75 years with active or convalescent COVID-19. CDR3 in DNA: TGTGCCAGCAGCACCGCGGGGATCGGGGAGCTGTTTTTT. It translates to CASSTAGIGELFF.